The rows below give T cell receptor beta chains drawn from one sample of a study of sequential checkpoint blockade in melanoma. Sequenced by immunoSEQ multiplex PCR; TCRdb stores in-frame clones only, minus some. The sample lists more than 15,000 clones, more than 65% occurring once. The sequencing here drew on CD8+ T cells sorted from blood (inferred from file names), taken from a patient given nivolumab and ipilimumab in sequence. All receptors derive from a human donor with melanoma. Both conserved end residues are part of each CDR3. D genes are given only for firm matches. Some rows have no size entry. The others give once, few or many, or a class for an expanded clone.

>NA|NA|TRBJ2-2|TRBV10-3
CAISELGAYTGELFF
TGTGCCATCAGTGAGCTGGGGGCCTACACCGGGGAGCTGTTTTTT
>NA|NA|TRBJ2-6|TRBV2
CASSVEVTSSGANVLTF
TGTGCCAGCAGTGTAGAGGTAACGAGCTCTGGGGCCAACGTCCTGACTTTC
>TRBD2|few|TRBJ2-1|TRBV19
CASSGLAGGNEQFF
TGTGCCAGTAGCGGACTAGCGGGGGGAAATGAGCAGTTCTTC
>NA|NA|TRBJ2-2|TRBV27
CASSLIGVVNGELFF
TGTGCCAGCAGTTTAATAGGGGTGGTTAACGGGGAGCTGTTTTTT
>TRBD1|NA|TRBJ1-2|TRBV9
CASSVATGDIYGYTF
TGTGCCAGCAGCGTCGCGACAGGGGACATCTATGGCTACACCTTC
>TRBD1|NA|TRBJ1-2|TRBV5-1
CASSFNRDSSARGYGYTF
TGCGCCAGCAGCTTCAACCGGGACAGCTCCGCGCGTGGGTATGGCTACACCTTC
>TRBD1|once|TRBJ1-2|TRBV5-1
CASSLAGTGGIYGNGYTF
TGCGCCAGCAGCTTGGCCGGGACAGGGGGTATATACGGGAATGGCTACACCTTC
>TRBD1|once|TRBJ1-4|TRBV6-5
CASSYSDRAGYEKLFF
TGTGCCAGCAGTTACTCGGACAGGGCCGGGTACGAAAAACTGTTTTTT
>NA|few|TRBJ1-1|TRBV7-9
CASSLGGSEAFF
TGTGCCAGCAGCTTAGGAGGAAGTGAAGCTTTCTTT
>NA|many|TRBJ2-7|TRBV7-9
CASSPAPPGHEDHEQYF
TGTGCCAGCAGCCCCGCACCCCCGGGACACGAGGACCACGAGCAGTACTTC
>NA|NA|TRBJ2-3|TRBV7-9
CASSPRSGGNTDTQYF
TGTGCCAGCAGCCCCCGATCAGGGGGGAACACAGATACGCAGTATTTT
>NA|NA|TRBJ1-6|TRBV28
CASSLWTGKTSSSYNSPLHF
TGTGCCAGCAGCCTCTGGACGGGAAAGACTTCGAGCTCCTATAATTCACCCCTCCACTTT
>NA|NA|TRBJ1-6|TRBV7-9
CASRNRGTSPLHF
TGTGCCAGCAGGAACCGGGGGACTTCACCCCTCCACTTT
>TRBD1|NA|TRBJ1-2|TRBV29-1
CSVVGQTSYGYTF
TGCAGCGTTGTGGGACAGACAAGCTATGGCTACACCTTC
>TRBD1|NA|TRBJ2-3|TRBV5-4
CASSWRQGVDTQYF
TGTGCCAGCAGCTGGCGACAGGGGGTAGATACGCAGTATTTT
>TRBD1|NA|TRBJ1-4|TRBV4-1
CASSHRQGAEKLFF
TGCGCCAGCAGCCACCGACAGGGGGCTGAAAAACTGTTTTTT
>NA|NA|TRBJ2-7|TRBV5-8
CASSFLPGLYYDAYF
TGTGCCAGCAGCTTTTTACCCGGACTTTACTACGACGCGTACTTC
>NA|NA|TRBJ2-2|TRBV6-5
CASSPRPGELFF
TGTGCCAGCAGTCCGAGGCCCGGGGAGCTGTTTTTT
>NA|NA|TRBJ2-5|TRBV10-1
CASSEFTGRETQYF
TGCGCCAGCAGTGAATTCACAGGGCGGGAGACCCAGTACTTC
>TRBD2|NA|TRBJ2-3|TRBV6-1
CASSKGLAGGTDTQYF
TGTGCCAGCAGTAAAGGACTAGCGGGGGGCACAGATACGCAGTATTTT
>NA|NA|TRBJ2-7|TRBV7-2
CASSLGGGFLAAISYEQYF
TGTGCCAGCAGCTTAGGAGGGGGGTTCCTAGCGGCAATCTCCTACGAGCAGTACTTC
>TRBD2|NA|TRBJ2-7|TRBV13
CASSERGVSYEQYF
TGTGCCAGCAGCGAGCGGGGGGTCTCCTACGAGCAGTACTTC
>TRBD1|few|TRBJ1-1|TRBV6-5
CASSYSEGALGAFF
TGTGCCAGCAGTTACTCGGAGGGGGCTCTGGGAGCTTTCTTT
>NA|NA|TRBJ1-2|TRBV5-4
CASSLVDTPYGYTF
TGTGCCAGCAGCTTGGTAGACACCCCCTATGGCTACACCTTC
>NA|NA|TRBJ1-1|TRBV9
CASSDGEREAFF
TGTGCCAGCAGCGACGGGGAACGGGAAGCTTTCTTT
>NA|NA|TRBJ2-7|TRBV29-1
CSVVGRDYEQYF
TGCAGCGTTGTTGGCAGGGACTACGAGCAGTACTTC
>NA|NA|TRBJ1-1|TRBV4-3
CASSQDSPVNTEAFF
TGCGCCAGCAGCCAAGATTCCCCAGTGAACACTGAAGCTTTCTTT
>TRBD2|NA|TRBJ2-3|TRBV13
CATQPPRLAGMDTQYF
TGTGCCACCCAGCCCCCCCGACTAGCGGGGATGGATACGCAGTATTTT
>NA|NA|TRBJ1-4|TRBV10-1
CASSEMRGRQEKLFF
TGCGCCAGCAGTGAGATGCGGGGGCGGCAAGAAAAACTGTTTTTT
>NA|once|TRBJ2-2|TRBV6-4
CASSPFSENTGELFF
TGTGCCAGCAGTCCCTTCAGCGAGAACACCGGGGAGCTGTTTTTT
>TRBD2|NA|TRBJ2-1|TRBV9
CASSGSGGTNEQFF
TGTGCCAGCAGCGGTAGCGGGGGGACCAATGAGCAGTTCTTC
>NA|NA|TRBJ2-1|TRBV18
CASSLAGWEQFF
TGTGCCAGCTCACTCGCAGGGTGGGAGCAGTTCTTC